The 28 T cell receptor beta chains below come from one sample, sequenced in a study of cytomegalovirus exposure and HLA in healthy donors. PCR was performed using 60 Vbeta and 13 Jbeta primers. Here immunoSEQ multiplex PCR was the method, and the copy in TCRdb shows in-frame clones only, minus some. The sample yields 80,000 to 95,000 clones, more than 55% seen once. Sequencing input: PBMCs. The receptors shown here come from a human donor in good health.

The genes are TRBV5-6 and TRBJ2-7; tentatively, D is TRBD2 (7 bases). Germline-derived CDR1 and CDR2 are SGHDT and YYEEEE. This CDR3 region has 15 residues. V lost 5 bases and J 0 bases, leaving 15 bases between the germline ends. This chain's CDR3 is CASRRGTTSSYEQYF. Here the CDR3 DNA reads TGTGCCAGCAGGCGGGGGACAACGAGCTCCTACGAGCAGTACTTC.

This clone was seen only once. This rearrangement joins TRBV4-2 to TRBJ1-1; maybe TRBD1 (6 bases). Germline CDR1 reads LGHNA; CDR2 reads YNFKEQ. The CDR3 runs to 18 residues. V was pared by 1 base and J by 1 base, with 19 bases between. CDR3: CASSQGELRTAANTEAFF. CDR3 bases: TGTGCCAGCAGCCAAGGGGAACTAAGGACAGCTGCGAACACTGAAGCTTTCTTT.

The V call is TRBV11-3, the J call TRBJ2-7, with TRBD2 matching over 7 bases. With 2 bases clipped from V and 4 bases from J, the junction kept 8 bases outside the gene matches. In germline, CDR1 is SGHNT, CDR2 YENEEA. This CDR3 region has 15 residues. The CDR3 DNA is TGTGCCAGCAGCTTAAACCCCGGGACTACTTACGAGCAGTACTTC. As protein: CASSLNPGTTYEQYF.

This clone was seen only a few times. V usage is TRBV11-3 and J usage is TRBJ2-7; possibly TRBD1 for D (6 bases). Germline loops: CDR1 SGHNT, CDR2 YENEEA. V lost 1 base, J lost 1 base, and 8 bases lay in between. CDR3 size: 14 residues. This CDR3 reads CASSLVQGSYEQYF. As DNA, the CDR3 is TGTGCCAGCAGCTTAGTACAGGGTTCCTACGAGCAGTACTTC. Variable domain in full (rest from reference TRBV11-3 and TRBJ2-7): EAGVVQSPRYKIIEKKQPVAFWCNPISGHNTLYWYLQNLGQGPELLIRYENEEAVDDSQLPKDRFSAERLKGVDSTLKIQPAELGDSAVYLCASSLVQGSYEQYFGPGTRLTVT.

The chain recombines TRBV4-3 with TRBJ1-4; perhaps TRBD1 as D (5 bases). This CDR3 is 14 amino acids long. The V and J ends lost 1 base and 8 bases respectively, with 11 bases between them. Germline V gene lookup returns CDR1 LGHNA and CDR2 YSLEER. CDR3 sequence: CASSQVGGREKLFF. In DNA form, the CDR3 reads TGCGCCAGCAGCCAAGTGGGGGGTCGGGAAAAACTGTTTTTT.

The rearrangement uses TRBV25-1 and TRBJ2-2, with D perhaps matching TRBD1 (5 bases). The germline V gene has CDR1 MGHDK and CDR2 SYGVNS. This CDR3 has 14 amino acids. V lost 3 bases, J lost 6 bases, and 11 bases lay in between. CDR3 bases: TGTGCCAGCAGTGAGATCAGGGCGCCCGGGGAGCTGTTTTTT. Its protein product is CASSEIRAPGELFF.

V and J are TRBV27 and TRBJ2-1; 9 bases match TRBD1. The V segment lost 5 bases and the J segment 6 bases; nucleotides outside the gene matches: 11. This CDR3 has 16 amino acids. CDR1 is MNHEY, CDR2 SMNVEV, per germline (reference sequence). The CDR3 DNA sequence: TGTGCCAGCAGTATCCTACCGACAGGGGGTCGCAATGAGCAGTTCTTC. This encodes CASSILPTGGRNEQFF.

The rearrangement uses TRBV5-1 and TRBJ2-1; TRBD2 matches at 14 bases. The germline V gene has CDR1 SGHRS and CDR2 YFSETQ. Unmatched junction bases numbered 7, after V lost 4 bases and J lost 7 bases. The CDR3 contains 16 residues. The CDR3 protein is CASSIGLAGGINEQFF. The CDR3 DNA is TGCGCCAGCAGCATCGGACTAGCGGGGGGCATAAATGAGCAGTTCTTC.

There are a few counts of this clone. The chain links TRBV6-1 to TRBJ2-7; 7 bases map to TRBD1. The germline CDR1 and CDR2 sequences are MNHNS and SASEGT. V lost 2 bases to trimming and J lost 1 base; unmatched junction nucleotides: 5. This CDR3 is 15 amino acids long. The CDR3 DNA follows: TGTGCCAGCAGTGAACGACAGGGTATTTCCTACGAGCAGTACTTC. Translation gives CASSERQGISYEQYF.

On this clone itself: One end of the junction varies from germline; a read error may be responsible. The sample holds other DNA sequences that translate to the same CDR3. The genes are TRBV2 and TRBJ1-6; a weak D match, TRBD1 (6 bases). This CDR3 region has 14 residues. The V gene's germline CDR1 is SNHLY and CDR2 FYNNEI. The CDR3 sequence is CALLDRDYNSPLHF. CDR3 DNA: TGTGCCCTATTGGACAGAGACTATAATTCCCCCCTCCACTTT. Variable domain in full (rest from reference TRBV2 and TRBJ1-6): EPEVTQTPSHQVTQMGQEVILRCVPISNHLYFYWYRQILGQKVEFLVSFYNNEISEKSEIFDDQFSVERPDGSNFTLKIRSTKLEDSAMYFCALLDRDYNSPLHFGNGTRLTVT.

The genes are TRBV15 and TRBJ2-6; D possibly corresponds to TRBD2 (5 bases). The germline V gene has CDR1 LNHNV and CDR2 YYDKDF (reference sequence). Trimming removed 8 bases at V and 2 bases at J, with 16 bases between. The CDR3 consists of 16 residues. The CDR3 loop reads CATGGSILTGANVLTF. CDR3 DNA sequence: TGTGCCACCGGAGGCTCAATTCTCACTGGGGCCAACGTCCTGACTTTC.

The rearrangement uses TRBV27 and TRBJ2-1; the match to TRBD2 covers 10 bases. CDR3 length: 14 residues. Losses at the gene ends were 5 bases for V and 8 bases for J; bases not matched to a gene: 6. Germline V gene lookup returns CDR1 MNHEY and CDR2 SMNVEV (reference sequence). The CDR3 here is CASSPLAGGYEQFF. In nucleotides, the CDR3 is TGTGCCAGCAGTCCCTTAGCGGGGGGCTATGAGCAGTTCTTC.

This clone turned up a few times. J is TRBJ2-1 and V is TRBV6-5, with a tentative D call TRBD2 (6 bases). Trimming took off 4 bases at V and 0 bases at J, with 10 bases between the two ends. There are 15 residues in the CDR3. Germline V gene lookup returns CDR1 MNHEY and CDR2 SVGAGI. CDR3 sequence (DNA): TGTGCCAGCAGTTCCCGGGGGAGCTCCTACAATGAGCAGTTCTTC. Its protein is CASSSRGSSYNEQFF.

In nucleotides, the CDR3 is TGTGCCAGCAGTTATTCCGGGACAGTCACCGGGGAGCTGTTTTTT. Amino acids: CASSYSGTVTGELFF. The chain links TRBV6-5 to TRBJ2-2; TRBD1 agrees at 7 bases. Germline values: CDR1 MNHEY, CDR2 SVGAGI. CDR3 size: 15 residues. Trimming at V came to 3 bases and at J to 4 bases, leaving 5 bases not matched to a gene.

The rearrangement joins TRBV5-3 to TRBJ2-1; 13 nucleotides align to TRBD2. TRBV5-3 belongs to the ORF category, with a function that is uncertain. V was pared by 3 bases and J by 7 bases, with 4 bases of the junction left unmatched. This CDR3 region has 15 residues. In nucleotides, the CDR3 is TGTGCCAGAAGCTCCGGACTAGCGGGGGCGAATGAGCAGTTCTTC. This encodes CARSSGLAGANEQFF.

V gene TRBV6-5 combines with J gene TRBJ1-2; 7 bases map to TRBD1. The CDR3 consists of 14 residues. J gave up 5 bases and V 2 bases, and 5 bases lay outside the gene matches. CDR1 MNHEY and CDR2 SVGAGI come from the germline V gene. This CDR3 is CASSYNTQGYGYTF. In DNA form, the CDR3 reads TGTGCCAGCAGTTACAATACACAGGGGTATGGCTACACCTTC.

The rearrangement joins TRBV29-1 to TRBJ1-3; the D gene is possibly TRBD1 (5 bases). Trimming removed 5 bases at V and 3 bases at J, with 20 bases between. CDR1 and CDR2 (germline): SQVTM, ANQGSEA. CDR3 length equals 16 residues. CDR3: CSVIRDAPEGGNTIYF. CDR3 DNA sequence: TGCAGCGTTATCCGGGACGCTCCGGAGGGTGGAAACACCATATATTTT.

This clone was counted a single time. This chain uses TRBV7-6 with TRBJ2-2; D ambiguous. Germline V gives CDR1 SGHVS, CDR2 FNYEAQ. V lost 2 bases to trimming and J lost 9 bases, with 7 bases between them. This CDR3 spans 12 amino acids. As DNA, the CDR3 is TGTGCCAGCAGCTTATCCGAGAGGGAGCTGTTTTTT. It is translated as CASSLSERELFF.

On this clone: Other DNA sequences in the sample encode the same CDR3. The chain uses TRBV9 and TRBJ1-2; 9 bases fit TRBD1. This CDR3 has 15 residues. The J segment lost 8 bases and the V segment lost 3 bases, leaving 11 bases of the junction unmatched. CDR1 and CDR2 from the germline V gene are SGDLS and YYNGEE. CDR3 nucleotide sequence: TGTGCCAGCAGCGGCACTACAGGGGGCGCAGGCGGCTACACCTTC. Protein sequence: CASSGTTGGAGGYTF.

The chain couples TRBV5-1 to TRBJ2-7, with 7 bases lining up with TRBD1. The CDR3 length is 13 residues. Germline values: CDR1 SGHRS, CDR2 YFSETQ. V shed 4 bases and J 2 bases; nucleotides not matched to a gene: 3. The CDR3, as DNA: TGCGCCAGCAGCGGGACAGAGCCCTACGAGCAGTACTTC. It yields the protein CASSGTEPYEQYF.

The chain is built from TRBV6-4 and TRBJ1-5; 8 nucleotides agree with TRBD1. This CDR3 spans 16 amino acids. Germline trimming cut 6 bases from V and 4 bases from J; bases unmatched to any gene: 11. The germline V gene encodes CDR1 MRHNA and CDR2 SNTAGT. DNA of the CDR3: TGTGCCAGCAGGGACCTACAGGGGGAATCGAATCAGCCCCAGCATTTT. Its translation: CASRDLQGESNQPQHF.

In this sample, this clone turned up a few times. This chain links TRBV5-8 with TRBJ1-2; 9 positions agree with TRBD1. Germline V gene data show CDR1 as SGHTS and CDR2 as YDEGEE. This CDR3 contains 15 residues. J gave up 7 bases and V 1 base, and 8 bases lay outside the gene matches. Written as DNA, the CDR3 is TGTGCCAGCAGCTTGAAGGGACAGGGAAAAAGTGGCTACACCTTC. Its translation: CASSLKGQGKSGYTF.

This clone has just a few counts. The chain carries TRBV4-2 and TRBJ2-3; D possibly corresponds to TRBD1 (5 bases). V lost 0 bases and J 6 bases, leaving 13 bases between the germline ends. The CDR3 totals 15 residues. The V gene's germline CDR1 is LGHNA and CDR2 YNFKEQ. The DNA for the CDR3 is TGTGCCAGCAGCCAAGAGTGGCAGGGTACGGATACGCAGTATTTT. Translating gives CASSQEWQGTDTQYF.

The CDR3 reads CAWTSSYNSPLHF. The CDR3 region has the DNA TGTGCCTGGACGAGCTCCTATAATTCACCCCTCCACTTT. The chain couples TRBV30 to TRBJ1-6; no reliable D call. CDR1 is GTSNPN and CDR2 is SVGIG in the germline V gene (reference sequence). Deletions cut 4 bases from V and 0 bases from J, with 4 bases between. CDR3 length: 13 amino acids.

The chain has TRBV28 and TRBJ2-7; TRBD2 might be the D (5 bases). The CDR3 is made up of 17 amino acids. The germline gives CDR1 MDHEN, CDR2 SYDVKM. The ends were cut back, 6 bases at V and 1 base at J, with 22 bases in the middle. The CDR3 nucleotides are TGTGCCAGCAGCTTTACCTTCCTCCGGGATGGATCCTACGAGCAGTACTTC. Encoded protein: CASSFTFLRDGSYEQYF.

The rearrangement joins TRBV18 to TRBJ2-2, with 7 nucleotides matching TRBD1. Germline trimming cut 1 base from V and 5 bases from J; bases unmatched to any gene: 4. Germline V gene sequence: CDR1 KGHSH, CDR2 LQKENI. The CDR3 extends over 15 amino acids. CDR3 region: CASSPLPQGTGELFF. The DNA for the CDR3 is TGTGCCAGCTCACCACTTCCACAGGGGACCGGGGAGCTGTTTTTT. Together with reference TRBV18 and TRBJ2-2, the CDR3 gives the full variable domain: NAGVMQNPRHLVRRRGQEARLRCSPMKGHSHVYWYRQLPEEGLKFMVYLQKENIIDESGMPKERFSAEFPKEGPSILRIQQVVRGDSAAYFCASSPLPQGTGELFFGEGSRLTVL.

There are a few counts of this clone. The chain combines TRBV9 with TRBJ2-7, with 8 bases lining up with TRBD2. CDR3 length equals 15 residues. CDR1 is SGDLS, CDR2 YYNGEE, per germline. V gave up 2 bases and J gave up 3 bases; unmatched junction bases: 7. CDR3 in amino acids: CASSVSGGGGYEQYF. The CDR3 nucleotides are TGTGCCAGCAGCGTCTCCGGGGGGGGAGGCTACGAGCAGTACTTC.

A few counts support this clone. The genes are TRBV6-1 and TRBJ2-2; D may be TRBD1 (5 bases). Germline V gene data show CDR1 as MNHNS and CDR2 as SASEGT. The ends were cut back, 2 bases at V and 1 base at J, with 5 bases in the middle. The CDR3 has 14 amino acids. The CDR3 loop is CASSEQGNTGELFF. The CDR3 DNA is TGTGCCAGCAGTGAACAGGGGAACACCGGGGAGCTGTTTTTT.